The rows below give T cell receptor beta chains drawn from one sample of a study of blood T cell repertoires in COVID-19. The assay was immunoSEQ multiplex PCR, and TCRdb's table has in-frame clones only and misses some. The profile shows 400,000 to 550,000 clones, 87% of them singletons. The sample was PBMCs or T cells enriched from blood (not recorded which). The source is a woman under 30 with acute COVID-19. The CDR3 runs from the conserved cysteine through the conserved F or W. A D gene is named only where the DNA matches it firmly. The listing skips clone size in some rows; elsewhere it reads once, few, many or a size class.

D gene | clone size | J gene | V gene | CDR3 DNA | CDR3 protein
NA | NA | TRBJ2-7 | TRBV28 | TGTGCCAGCAGCTCGGGTTCGTACGAGCAGTACTTC | CASSSGSYEQYF
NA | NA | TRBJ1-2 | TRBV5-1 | TGCGCCAGCAGCTTGGATTTAACAGTTGGCTACACCTTC | CASSLDLTVGYTF
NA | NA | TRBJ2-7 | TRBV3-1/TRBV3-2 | TGTGCCAGCAGCCGCTGTTGTGACAGGTCTATCTACGAGCAGTACTTC | CASSRCCDRSIYEQYF
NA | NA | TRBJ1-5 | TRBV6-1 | TGTGCCAGCAGTGAACTACGGACACAGCCCCAGCATTTT | CASSELRTQPQHF
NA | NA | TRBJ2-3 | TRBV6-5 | TGTGCCACCCAGGAGGGCCGATACACAGATACGCAGTATTTT | CATQEGRYTDTQYF
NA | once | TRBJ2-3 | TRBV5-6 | TGTGCCAGCAGCCCAGAACAGGGTTCGATCGGCGATTCGGATACGCAGTATTTT | CASSPEQGSIGDSDTQYF
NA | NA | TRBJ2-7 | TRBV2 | TGTGCCAGCAGTGGGGGGGACAGCTACGAGCAGTACTTC | CASSGGDSYEQYF
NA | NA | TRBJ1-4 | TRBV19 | TGTGCCAGTAGTCCGACAGGCGCAACTAATGAAAAACTGTTTTTT | CASSPTGATNEKLFF
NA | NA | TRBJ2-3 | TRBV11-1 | TGTGCCAGCAGCAACGCACTCGGTATTCGTTCGCAGTATTTT | CASSNALGIRSQYF
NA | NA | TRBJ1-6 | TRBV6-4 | TGTGCCAGCAGTGACAGTGGGGCTGGTAATTCACCCCTCCACTTT | CASSDSGAGNSPLHF
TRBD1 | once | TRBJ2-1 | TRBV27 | TGTGCCAGCGGACCGGGACAGGGGGGTTTCAATGAGCAGTTCTTC | CASGPGQGGFNEQFF
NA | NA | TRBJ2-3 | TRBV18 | TGTGCCAGCTCACGAGATACATACAGACTAGACTTCACAGATACGCAGTATTTT | CASSRDTYRLDFTDTQYF
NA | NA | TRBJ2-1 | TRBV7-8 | TGTGCCAGCAGCTTAGTCGGGACAACTTACAATGAGCAGTTCTTC | CASSLVGTTYNEQFF
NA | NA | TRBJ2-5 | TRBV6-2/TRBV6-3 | TGTGCCAGCAGCTCCCGGGACATATTCTTTCAAGAGACCCAGTACTTC | CASSSRDIFFQETQYF
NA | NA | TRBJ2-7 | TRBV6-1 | TGTGCCAGCAGTGAAGCATGGAGCTACGAGCAGTACTTC | CASSEAWSYEQYF
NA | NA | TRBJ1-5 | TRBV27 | TGTGCCAGCAGTTTGACAGTAACGGATCAGCCCCAGCATTTT | CASSLTVTDQPQHF
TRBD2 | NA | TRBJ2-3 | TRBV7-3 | TGTGCCAGCAGCTCGGGACTAGCGGGGGATACGCAGTATTTT | CASSSGLAGDTQYF
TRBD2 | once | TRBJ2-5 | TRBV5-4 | TGTGCCAGCAGCGAGGGACTAGCTCAAGAGACCCAGTACTTC | CASSEGLAQETQYF
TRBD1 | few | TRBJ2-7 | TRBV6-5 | TGTGCCAGCAGCCCCCCGGGACAGGGTTCCGAGCAGTACTTC | CASSPPGQGSEQYF
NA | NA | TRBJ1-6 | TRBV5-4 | TGTGCCAGCAGCCCCAGGGGAAACTCCTATAATTCACCCCTCCACTTT | CASSPRGNSYNSPLHF
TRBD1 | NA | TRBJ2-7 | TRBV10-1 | TGCGCCAGCAGTGACTCGGACAGGGGCGCCTACGAGCAGTACTTC | CASSDSDRGAYEQYF
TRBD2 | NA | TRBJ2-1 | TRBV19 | TGTGCCAGCGGGGGCGGGAGGGCCATAAATGAGCAGTTCTTC | CASGGGRAINEQFF
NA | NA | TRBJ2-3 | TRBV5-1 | TGCGCCAGCAGCGTGACGACTCCAGATACGCAGTATTTT | CASSVTTPDTQYF
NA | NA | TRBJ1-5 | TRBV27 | TGTGCCAGCAGTCCCGAGGGACATAGCAATCAGCCCCAGCATTTT | CASSPEGHSNQPQHF
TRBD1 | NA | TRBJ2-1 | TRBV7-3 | TGTGCCAGCAGCTCGACAGGGAGCTCCTACAATGAGCAGTTCTTC | CASSSTGSSYNEQFF
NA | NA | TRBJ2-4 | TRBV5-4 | TGTGCCAGCAGCTTGGCTGGGCTAGCCAAAAACATTCAGTACTTC | CASSLAGLAKNIQYF
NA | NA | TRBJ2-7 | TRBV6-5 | TGTGCCAGCAGGGGAAGGGGCCTCAGCTCCTACGAGCAGTACTTC | CASRGRGLSSYEQYF
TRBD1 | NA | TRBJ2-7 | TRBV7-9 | TGTGCCAGCAGCTCAGCCGGGACAGGGGCTCTTGGGCAGTACTTC | CASSSAGTGALGQYF
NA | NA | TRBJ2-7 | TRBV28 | TGTGCCAGCAGGTTAACAGACGTTTACGAGCAGTACTTC | CASRLTDVYEQYF
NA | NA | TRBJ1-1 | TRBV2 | TGTGCCAGCACTACAGGGTCCCGGGCTTTCTTT | CASTTGSRAFF
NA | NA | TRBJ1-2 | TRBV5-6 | TGTGCCAGCAGCGTGACCAGGTCAGGTGGCTACACCTTC | CASSVTRSGGYTF
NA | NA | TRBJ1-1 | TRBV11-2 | TGTGCCAGCACCCCCATTCTCGACAGTGAAGCTTTCTTT | CASTPILDSEAFF
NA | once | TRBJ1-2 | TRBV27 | TGTGCCAGCAGCCGCGGGAGGGCGTATGGCTACACCTTC | CASSRGRAYGYTF
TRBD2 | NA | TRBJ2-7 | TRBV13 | TGTGCCAGCAGCTCCTTGGCTAGCGGGAGCGCTTACCCCTACGAGCAGTACTTC | CASSSLASGSAYPYEQYF
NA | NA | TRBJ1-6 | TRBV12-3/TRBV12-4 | TGTGCCAGCAGCGAGGGAAGTTCACCCCTCCACTTT | CASSEGSSPLHF
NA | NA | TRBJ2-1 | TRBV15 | TGTGCCACCAGCAGACCCGGCTACAATGAGCAGTTCTTC | CATSRPGYNEQFF
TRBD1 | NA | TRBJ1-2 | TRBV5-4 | TGTGCCAGCAGCTTGTCAGGGGGGTATGGCTACACCTTC | CASSLSGGYGYTF
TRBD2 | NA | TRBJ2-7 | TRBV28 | TGTGCCAGCAGTAGCCCTAGCGGGAGGGTCTCCTACGAGCAGTACTTC | CASSSPSGRVSYEQYF
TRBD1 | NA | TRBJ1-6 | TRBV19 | TGTGCCAGTACCCCTCGACGAGATCCGGGACAGTATAATTCACCCCTCCACTTT | CASTPRRDPGQYNSPLHF
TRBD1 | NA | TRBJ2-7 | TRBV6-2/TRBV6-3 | TGTGCCAGCAGTTTATTCCCGGGACAGGGAAATAACGAGCAGTACTTC | CASSLFPGQGNNEQYF
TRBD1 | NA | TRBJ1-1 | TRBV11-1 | TGTGCCAGCAGCTCCAGGGGGTACACTGAAGCTTTCTTT | CASSSRGYTEAFF
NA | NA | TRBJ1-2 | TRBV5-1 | TGCGCCAGCAGCATTGACAGCTATGGCTACACCTTC | CASSIDSYGYTF
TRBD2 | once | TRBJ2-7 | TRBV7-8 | TGTGCCAGCAGCTTAACGAAAGGCGGGGGGGGTTCCTACGAGCAGTACTTC | CASSLTKGGGGSYEQYF
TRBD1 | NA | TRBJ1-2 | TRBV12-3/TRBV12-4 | TGTGCCAGCAGTTTCCCAGGGGGCGGCTACACCTTC | CASSFPGGGYTF
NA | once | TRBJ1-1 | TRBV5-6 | TGTGCCAGCAGCCTGTCGAACACTGAAGCTTTCTTT | CASSLSNTEAFF
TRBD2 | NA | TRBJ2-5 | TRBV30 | TGTGCCTGGAACGCGGGAGGGGGGGAGACCCAGTACTTC | CAWNAGGGETQYF